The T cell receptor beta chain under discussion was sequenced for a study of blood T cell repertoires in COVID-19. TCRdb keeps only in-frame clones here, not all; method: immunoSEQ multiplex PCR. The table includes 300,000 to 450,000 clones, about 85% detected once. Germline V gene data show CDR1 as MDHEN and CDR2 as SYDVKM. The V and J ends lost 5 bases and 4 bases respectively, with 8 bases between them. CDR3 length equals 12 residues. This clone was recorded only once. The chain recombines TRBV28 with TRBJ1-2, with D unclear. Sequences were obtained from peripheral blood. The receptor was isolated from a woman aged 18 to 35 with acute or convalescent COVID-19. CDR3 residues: CASSPILYGYTF. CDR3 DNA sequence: TGTGCCAGCAGTCCGATACTCTATGGCTACACCTTC.